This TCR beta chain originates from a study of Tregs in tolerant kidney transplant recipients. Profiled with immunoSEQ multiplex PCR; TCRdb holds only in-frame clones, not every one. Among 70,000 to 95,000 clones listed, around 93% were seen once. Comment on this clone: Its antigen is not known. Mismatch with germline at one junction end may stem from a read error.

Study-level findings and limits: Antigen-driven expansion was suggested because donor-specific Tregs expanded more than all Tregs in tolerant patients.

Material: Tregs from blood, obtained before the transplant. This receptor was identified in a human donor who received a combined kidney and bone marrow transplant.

The chain's CDR3 is CASSLAQPGGTGTQYF. The CDR3 nucleotides read TGTGCCAGCAGCTTGGCCCAGCCCGGGGGGACAGGTACGCAGTATTTT. V is TRBV5-4 and J is TRBJ2-3, with D perhaps TRBD1 (8 bases). The CDR3 has 16 residues. CDR1 and CDR2 from the germline V gene are SGHNT and YYREEE (reference sequence).